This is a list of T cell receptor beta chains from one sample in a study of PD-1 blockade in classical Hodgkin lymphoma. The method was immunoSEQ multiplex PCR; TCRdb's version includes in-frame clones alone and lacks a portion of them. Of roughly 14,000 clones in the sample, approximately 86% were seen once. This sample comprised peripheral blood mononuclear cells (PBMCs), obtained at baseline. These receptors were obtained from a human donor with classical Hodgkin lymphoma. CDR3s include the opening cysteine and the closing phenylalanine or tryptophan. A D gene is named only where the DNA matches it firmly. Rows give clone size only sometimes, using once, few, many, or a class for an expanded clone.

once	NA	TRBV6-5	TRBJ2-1	TGTGCCAGCAGTATTACAGGGAGCTCCTACAATGAGCAGTTCTTC	CASSITGSSYNEQFF
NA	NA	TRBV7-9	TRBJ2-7	TGTGCCAGCAGCTTAGCGGGGGGCGCTTACGAGCAGTACTTC	CASSLAGGAYEQYF
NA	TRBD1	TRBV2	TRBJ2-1	TGTGCCAGCAGTCTACGGGACAGGGTCCATGAGCAGTTCTTC	CASSLRDRVHEQFF
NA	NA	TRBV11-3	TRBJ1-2	TGTGCCAGCAGCGGCCAGGCGGACTATGGCTACACCTTC	CASSGQADYGYTF
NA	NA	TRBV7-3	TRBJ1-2	TGTGCCAGCAGCCAAGGGAGGGCAGACTATGGCTACACCTTC	CASSQGRADYGYTF
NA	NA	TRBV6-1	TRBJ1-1	TGTGCCAGCAGTACCGACAGAGAAGCTTTCTTT	CASSTDREAFF
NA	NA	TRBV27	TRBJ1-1	TGTGCCAGCAGCCAACCAGGGGCTCTCAACTCAGCTTTCTTT	CASSQPGALNSAFF
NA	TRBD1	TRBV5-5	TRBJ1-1	TGTGCCAGCAGCTTGGTCGGGACAGAGGCTTTCTTT	CASSLVGTEAFF
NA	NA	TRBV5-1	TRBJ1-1	TGCGCCAGCAGCTTGTTTAATTATCGGGGGAACACTGAAGCTTTCTTT	CASSLFNYRGNTEAFF
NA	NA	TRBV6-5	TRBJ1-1	TGTGCCAGCACCAGGGGCCTGAACACTGAAGCTTTCTTT	CASTRGLNTEAFF
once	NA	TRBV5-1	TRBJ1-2	TGCGCCAGCAGCTTGCGAGCTGTTAAAAGCGGGACGGCGGGCTACACCTTC	CASSLRAVKSGTAGYTF
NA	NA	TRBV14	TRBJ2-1	TGTGCCAGCAGCCAAGTTTACAATGAGCAGTTCTTC	CASSQVYNEQFF
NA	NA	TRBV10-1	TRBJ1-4	TGCGCCAGCAGTGGACGACCAGGGAATACTAATGAAAAACTGTTTTTT	CASSGRPGNTNEKLFF
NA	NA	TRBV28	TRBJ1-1	TGTGCCAGCAGCCGGGGGGGTAGTGGGGCTCTTGGCACTGAAGCTTTCTTT	CASSRGGSGALGTEAFF
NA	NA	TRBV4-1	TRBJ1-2	TGCGCCAGCAGCCAAGCAAGGGGTAACTATGGCTACACCTTC	CASSQARGNYGYTF
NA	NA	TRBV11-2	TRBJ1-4	TGTGCCAGCAGCCCTCGGGTAGGGGGAAATGAAAAACTGTTTTTT	CASSPRVGGNEKLFF
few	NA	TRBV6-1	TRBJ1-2	TGTGCCAGCAGTGACAGGGAATGGAGCGGCTACACCTTC	CASSDREWSGYTF
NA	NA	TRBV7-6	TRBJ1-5	TGTGCCAGCAGCCGGGAGGGGGGGCGCAATCAGCCCCAGCATTTT	CASSREGGRNQPQHF
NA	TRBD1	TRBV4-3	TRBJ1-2	TGCGCCAGCAGCCAAGATGTTGGGACAGGGTTAAACTATGGCTACACCTTC	CASSQDVGTGLNYGYTF
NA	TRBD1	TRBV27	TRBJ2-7	TGTGCCAGCAGTTTAGGGACAGGGGCCTACGAGCAGTACTTC	CASSLGTGAYEQYF
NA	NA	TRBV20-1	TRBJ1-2	TGCAGTGCCGCACCTAACTATGGCTACACCTTC	CSAAPNYGYTF
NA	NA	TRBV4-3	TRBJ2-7	TGCGCCAGCAGCCAAGCGGGAACCGGCTACGAGCAGTACTTC	CASSQAGTGYEQYF
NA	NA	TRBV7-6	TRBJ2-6	TGTGCCAGCAGTAAGGGCCTACCTGGGGCCAACGTCCTGACTTTC	CASSKGLPGANVLTF
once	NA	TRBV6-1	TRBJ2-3	TGTGCCAGCAGTGACGCCACCCATACTAGCACAGATACGCAGTATTTT	CASSDATHTSTDTQYF
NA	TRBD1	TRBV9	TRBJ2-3	TGTGCCAGCAGCGAGGGGGCGTGGGCTGATACGCAGTATTTT	CASSEGAWADTQYF
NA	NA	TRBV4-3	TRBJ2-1	TGCGCCAGCAGCCAAGAGGGGCCGTTGGGGGTGGGTGAGCAGTTCTTC	CASSQEGPLGVGEQFF
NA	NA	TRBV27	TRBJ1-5	TGTGCCAGCAGACCTGGGGTTAGCAATCAGCCCCAGCATTTT	CASRPGVSNQPQHF
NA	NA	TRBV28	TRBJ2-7	TGTGCCAGCAGTTCCCAGGGGTTCTCCTACGAGCAGTACTTC	CASSSQGFSYEQYF
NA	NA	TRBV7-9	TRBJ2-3	TGTGCCAGCAGCCCCCTCCGCGGCACAGATACGCAGTATTTT	CASSPLRGTDTQYF
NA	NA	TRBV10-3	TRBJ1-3	TGTGCCACATGGAGCTCTGGAAACACCATATATTTT	CATWSSGNTIYF
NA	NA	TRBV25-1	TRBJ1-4	TGTGCCAGCAGTGAAGTCAGGTACCTCGGTGAAAAACTGTTTTTT	CASSEVRYLGEKLFF
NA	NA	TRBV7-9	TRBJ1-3	TGTGCCAGCAGCTACCCTACCTACCAGTCGGGAAACACCATATATTTT	CASSYPTYQSGNTIYF
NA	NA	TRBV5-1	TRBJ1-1	TGCGCCAGCAGCTCCGGACCCCTCAACACTGAAGCTTTCTTT	CASSSGPLNTEAFF
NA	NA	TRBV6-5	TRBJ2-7	TGTGCCAGCAGTTTAGGCTACGAGCAGTACTTC	CASSLGYEQYF
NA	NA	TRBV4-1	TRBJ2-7	TGCGCCAGCAGCCAAGGGGGCTACGAGCAGTACTTC	CASSQGGYEQYF
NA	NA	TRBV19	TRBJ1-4	TGTGCCCCTTGTAAAAGACCAACTAATGAAAAACTGTTTTTT	CAPCKRPTNEKLFF
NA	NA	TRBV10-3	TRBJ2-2	TGTGCCATCAAGGTGGCAGGTCAGAGGGAGCTGTTTTTT	CAIKVAGQRELFF
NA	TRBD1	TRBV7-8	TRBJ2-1	TGTGCCAGCAGCTCCGGACAGGGGGCGACCTACAATGAGCAGTTCTTC	CASSSGQGATYNEQFF
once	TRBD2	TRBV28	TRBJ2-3	TGTGCCAGCAAGGAGCGGGAGTCCCCGGCAGATACGCAGTATTTT	CASKERESPADTQYF
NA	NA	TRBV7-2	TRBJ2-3	TGTGCCAGCAGCTTAGATCCCCGCACAGATACGCAGTATTTT	CASSLDPRTDTQYF
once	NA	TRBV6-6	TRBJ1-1	TGTGCCAGCAGTTACGCGGGGGTTTCCACTGAAGCTTTCTTT	CASSYAGVSTEAFF
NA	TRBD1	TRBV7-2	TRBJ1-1	TGTGCCAGCAGCTTAGACAGGGGTCGAAACACTGAAGCTTTCTTT	CASSLDRGRNTEAFF
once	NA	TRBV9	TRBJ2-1	TGTGCCAGCAGCGTAGGGGTAAATGAGCAGTTCTTC	CASSVGVNEQFF